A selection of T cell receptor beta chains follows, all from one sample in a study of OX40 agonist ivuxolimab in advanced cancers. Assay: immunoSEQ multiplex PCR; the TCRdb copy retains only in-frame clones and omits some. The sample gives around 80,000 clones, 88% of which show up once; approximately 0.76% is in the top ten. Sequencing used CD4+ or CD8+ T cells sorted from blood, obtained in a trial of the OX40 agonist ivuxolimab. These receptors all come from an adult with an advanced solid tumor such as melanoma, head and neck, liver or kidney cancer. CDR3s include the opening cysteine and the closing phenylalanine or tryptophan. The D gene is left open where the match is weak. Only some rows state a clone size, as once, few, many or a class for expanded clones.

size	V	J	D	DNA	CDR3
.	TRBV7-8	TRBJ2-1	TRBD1	TGTGCCAGCAGCCGAACACGGACAGGGGGTCGCTACAATGAGCAGTTCTTC	CASSRTRTGGRYNEQFF
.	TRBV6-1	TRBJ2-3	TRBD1	TGTGCCAGCAGTCCCCAGACAGGGGAGTCAGATACGCAGTATTTT	CASSPQTGESDTQYF
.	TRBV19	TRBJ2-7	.	TGTGCCAGTGGATGGGGACGTTCAACCCACGAGCAGTACTTC	CASGWGRSTHEQYF
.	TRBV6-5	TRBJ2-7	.	TGTGCCAGCAGTTACGTTGGAGGAGAGCGATACGAGCAGTACTTC	CASSYVGGERYEQYF
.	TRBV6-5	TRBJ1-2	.	TGTGCCAGCAGCTACTCCGGGCCAGCTAACTATGGCTACACCTTC	CASSYSGPANYGYTF
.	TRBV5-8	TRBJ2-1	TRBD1	TGTGCCAGCAGCAAAGACAGGGCTTCCTACAATGAGCAGTTCTTC	CASSKDRASYNEQFF
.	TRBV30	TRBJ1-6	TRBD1	TGTGCCGGCCGGGACAGCTTTAATTCACCCCTCCACTTT	CAGRDSFNSPLHF
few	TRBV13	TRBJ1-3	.	TGTGCCAGCAGCTTGGTGGCGATCCGGAACACCATATATTTT	CASSLVAIRNTIYF
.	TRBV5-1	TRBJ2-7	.	TGCGCCAGCAGCTTGTCGCCTGGGCCCTACGAGCAGTACTTC	CASSLSPGPYEQYF
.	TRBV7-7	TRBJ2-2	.	TGTGCTAGCAGCCCCGCGGGCCGGTTTCTCACCGGGGAGCTGTTTTTT	CASSPAGRFLTGELFF
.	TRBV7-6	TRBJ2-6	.	TGTGCCAGCAGCCTGTCCAGACCCTCTGGGGCCAACGTCCTGACTTTC	CASSLSRPSGANVLTF
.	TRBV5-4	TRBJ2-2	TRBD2	TGTGCCAGCAGTCCTGGACTAGCGGGAGCAATCGGGGAGCTGTTTTTT	CASSPGLAGAIGELFF
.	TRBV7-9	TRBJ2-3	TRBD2	TGTGCCAGCAGCGATAGCGGGATGCCTCGGGCCACAGATACGCAGTATTTT	CASSDSGMPRATDTQYF
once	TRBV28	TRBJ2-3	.	TGTGCCAGCAACGTTGCTAGCACAGATACGCAGTATTTT	CASNVASTDTQYF
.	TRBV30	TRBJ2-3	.	TGTGCCTGGAGTGTAGATACGCAGTATTTT	CAWSVDTQYF
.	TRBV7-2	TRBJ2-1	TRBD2	TGTGCCAGCAGCCCTGCTAGCGGGAACAATGAGCAGTTCTTC	CASSPASGNNEQFF
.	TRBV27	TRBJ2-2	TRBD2	TGTGCCAGCAGGAAGGGACTAGCGGGATTGACCGGGGAGCTGTTTTTT	CASRKGLAGLTGELFF
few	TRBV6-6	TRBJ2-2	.	TGTGCCACCTACAGGAGCACCGGGGAGCTGTTTTTT	CATYRSTGELFF
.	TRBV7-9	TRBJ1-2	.	TGTGCCAGCAGCCCTCCCGGACAGGGCTACACCTTC	CASSPPGQGYTF
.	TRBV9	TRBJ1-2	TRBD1	TGTGCCAGCAGCGTAGGACAGGGGGGCTACACCTTC	CASSVGQGGYTF
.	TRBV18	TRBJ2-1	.	TGTGCCAGCTCACCCCTAGGGGGGAGCCCTAGCTCCTACAATGAGCAGTTCTTC	CASSPLGGSPSSYNEQFF
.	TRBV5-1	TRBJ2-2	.	TGCGCCAGCAGCTTGGGACTAACCGGGGAGCTGTTTTTT	CASSLGLTGELFF
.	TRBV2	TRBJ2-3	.	TGTGCCAGCGGGCAGCAAGATACGCAGTATTTT	CASGQQDTQYF
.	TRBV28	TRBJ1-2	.	TGTGCCAGCAGTTTTCTGTCGCAGGTAGCTAACTATGGCTACACCTTC	CASSFLSQVANYGYTF
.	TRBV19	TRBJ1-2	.	TGTGCCAGTAGATTCTTAGGGGGACTTGGCTACACCTTC	CASRFLGGLGYTF
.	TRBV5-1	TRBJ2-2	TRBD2	TGCGCCAGCCTCCCCGCGGGAGGGAACACCGGGGAGCTGTTTTTT	CASLPAGGNTGELFF
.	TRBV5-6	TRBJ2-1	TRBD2	TGTGCCAGCAGCTGGGGACTAGCGGGAGAAAATGAGCAGTTCTTC	CASSWGLAGENEQFF
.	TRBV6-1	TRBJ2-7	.	TGTGCCAGCAGTGAAGGGGCCGCCACTCCATACGAGCAGTACTTC	CASSEGAATPYEQYF
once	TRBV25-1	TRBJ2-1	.	TGTGCCAGCACTAGAGCGGAGGGGTTGGGCTCCTACAATGAGCAGTTCTTC	CASTRAEGLGSYNEQFF
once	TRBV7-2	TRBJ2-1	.	TGTGCCAGCAGCTTAGGAGGGCCTTCCTACAATGAGCAGTTCTTC	CASSLGGPSYNEQFF
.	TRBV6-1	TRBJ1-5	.	TGTGCCAGCAGTGAAGTACAGTGGGCGAATCAGCCCCAGCATTTT	CASSEVQWANQPQHF
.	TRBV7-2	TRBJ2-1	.	TGTGCCAGCAGCTTAGTACCAGGAGCATCCTACAATGAGCAGTTCTTC	CASSLVPGASYNEQFF
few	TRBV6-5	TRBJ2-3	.	TGTGCCAGCACTAGCACAGATACGCAGTATTTT	CASTSTDTQYF
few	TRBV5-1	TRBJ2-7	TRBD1	TGCGCCAGCAGCTTGACTGGGACAGGGCACTACGAGCAGTACTTC	CASSLTGTGHYEQYF
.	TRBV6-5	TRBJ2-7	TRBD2	TGTGCCAGCAGTTACGCGGCGGGGAGGGGCTACGAGCAGTACTTC	CASSYAAGRGYEQYF
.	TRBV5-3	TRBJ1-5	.	TGTGCCAGAAGCTTGGAAACTCTCCAGGGCCTTCAGCCCCAGCATTTT	CARSLETLQGLQPQHF
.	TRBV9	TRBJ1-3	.	TGTGCCACCGGCAGGGGCTCTGGAAACACCATATATTTT	CATGRGSGNTIYF
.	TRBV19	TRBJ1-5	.	TGTGCCAGTAGTATAGGAAAAAGGGCAGGCAATCAGCCCCAGCATTTT	CASSIGKRAGNQPQHF
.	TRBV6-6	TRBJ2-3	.	TGTGCCGGCGGCAAGAGCACAGATACGCAGTATTTT	CAGGKSTDTQYF
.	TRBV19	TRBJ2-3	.	TGTGCCAGTAGCACGACACAGGGGGGGGGAGATACGCAGTATTTT	CASSTTQGGGDTQYF
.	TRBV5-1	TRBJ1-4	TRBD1	TGCGCCAGCAGCAGAACAGGGGGCCCGTCTAATGAAAAACTGTTTTTT	CASSRTGGPSNEKLFF
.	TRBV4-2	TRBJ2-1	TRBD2	TGTGCCAGCAGCCAAGATGGGACTAGCGGGAGCCGTGAGCAGTTCTTC	CASSQDGTSGSREQFF
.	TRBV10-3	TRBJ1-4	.	TGTGCCATCAGTGAACGGGGTACTAATGAAAAACTGTTTTTT	CAISERGTNEKLFF
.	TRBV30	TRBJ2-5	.	TGTGCCTGGACAGCTCGGGAGACCCAGTACTTC	CAWTARETQYF
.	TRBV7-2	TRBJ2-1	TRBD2	TGTGCCAGCAGCCACTCCGGGACTAGCGATAATGAGCAGTTCTTC	CASSHSGTSDNEQFF
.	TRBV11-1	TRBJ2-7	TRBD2	TGTGCCAGCAGCTCCGGACTAGGTGGTGGGTACGAGCAGTACTTC	CASSSGLGGGYEQYF
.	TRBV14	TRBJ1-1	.	TGTGCCAGCAGCCAAGATCTGGGGGGCTGGAACACTGAAGCTTTCTTT	CASSQDLGGWNTEAFF
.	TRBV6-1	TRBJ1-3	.	TGTGCCAGCAGTCCGTTGGGGGGAAACACCATATATTTT	CASSPLGGNTIYF
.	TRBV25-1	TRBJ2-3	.	TGTGCCAGCAGTCCCTACACAGATACGCAGTATTTT	CASSPYTDTQYF
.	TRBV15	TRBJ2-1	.	TGTGCCACCAGCAGAGATCAAGTCCAGGGCGAGGAGCAGTTCTTC	CATSRDQVQGEEQFF
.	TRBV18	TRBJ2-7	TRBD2	TGTGCCAGCTCAAGCAGGGAGGGTACGGACGAGCAGTACTTC	CASSSREGTDEQYF